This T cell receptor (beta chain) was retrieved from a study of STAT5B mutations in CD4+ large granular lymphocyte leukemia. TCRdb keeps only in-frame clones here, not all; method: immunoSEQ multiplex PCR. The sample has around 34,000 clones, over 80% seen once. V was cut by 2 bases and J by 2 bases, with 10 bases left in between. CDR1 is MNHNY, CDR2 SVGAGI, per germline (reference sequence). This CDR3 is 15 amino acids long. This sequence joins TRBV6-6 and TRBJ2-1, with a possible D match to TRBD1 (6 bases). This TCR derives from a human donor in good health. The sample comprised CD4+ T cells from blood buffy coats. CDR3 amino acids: CASSYTGTTYNEQFF. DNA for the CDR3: TGTGCCAGCAGTTACACCGGGACAACCTACAATGAGCAGTTCTTC.